The clone carrying this TCR beta chain was picked up a small number of times. Its antigen is unidentified. The data were taken from a study of CD8 T cells in ankylosing spondylitis. Study-wide results and limits: Ankylosing spondylitis blood seemed to carry a telltale TCR beta motif made of several highly homologous variants. CD8+ by phenotype, disease-linked clones were relatively rare in peripheral blood. A number of the motif variants had already been described in reactive arthritis synovial fluid and blood.

Quantitative 5'-RACE with molecular barcodes was used to make the TCR beta libraries. TCRdb processed the 5' RACE reads anew with MiXCR; each CDR3 protein has one entry. The table shows roughly 700,000 distinct CDR3 sequences, with around 20% occurring only once. The receptor was derived from a male donor with ankylosing spondylitis. The sequenced sample consisted of blood, either unsorted or a sorted T cell fraction (not recorded which).

The CDR3: CASIRGLGAEKLFF. The CDR3 coding sequence is TGTGCCAGCATAAGGGGGCTTGGAGCAGAAAAACTGTTTTTT. The chain uses TRBV2 and TRBJ1-4; 7 bases are shared with TRBD1. CDR3 size: 14 residues. V lost 7 bases, J lost 8 bases, and 10 bases stayed unmatched. The germline V gene encodes CDR1 SNHLY and CDR2 FYNNEI.